Each of the 19 T cell receptor beta chains below was sequenced from the same sample in a study of human CD8 memory T cell subsets. TCR beta was sequenced from UMI-tagged 5' RACE libraries. TCRdb reprocessed the 5' RACE reads, with one entry per CDR3 protein and no DNA. This sample contains 3,000 to 4,500 distinct CDR3 sequences. Sequencing was performed on CD8+ effector memory T cells (TEM) sorted from PBMCs. Described subset: effector memory CD8 T cells, CCR7- CD45RO+ CD95+. These receptors were obtained from a human donor in good health.

The rearrangement joins TRBV25-1 to TRBJ2-3; without DNA, the TCRdb call of TRBD1 cannot be checked. This CDR3 comprises 18 residues. Germline V lookup: CDR1 MGHDK, CDR2 SYGVNS. CDR3 in amino acids: CASSESRSTGGDTDTQYF.

The chain employs TRBV25-1 and TRBJ1-2; TCRdb reports TRBD1, a call that lacks DNA to check it against. The germline CDR1 and CDR2 sequences are MGHDK and SYGVNS. The CDR3 extends over 16 amino acids. The CDR3 region is CASNRKVGRDIYGYTF.

In terms of frequency, this clonotype is medium-sized. This rearrangement joins TRBV12-3 or TRBV12-4 to TRBJ2-1; the D call from TCRdb, TRBD2, cannot be confirmed without DNA. The CDR3 runs 16 residues. The CDR3 sequence is CASSLGLAGSYNEQFF.

This clonotype is labeled large (0.1 to 1%) based on frequency. The chain has TRBV19 and TRBJ1-5; there is no DNA to check the TCRdb D call of TRBD1. Looked up from germline, CDR1 is LNHDA and CDR2 is SQIVND (reference sequence). The CDR3 runs 13 residues. The CDR3 region is CASSLMGDQPQHF.

Its frequency marks this clonotype as medium-sized. J is TRBJ2-7 and V is TRBV6-6; TCRdb returns TRBD1, unconfirmable since there is no DNA. From germline, CDR1 is MNHNY and CDR2 SVGAGI (reference sequence). The CDR3 has 14 amino acids. The CDR3 here is CASTSTGVEYEQYF.

V is TRBV7-8 and J is TRBJ2-2; TCRdb outputs TRBD2, but without DNA this stays unchecked. CDR3 length: 18 amino acids. CDR1 is SGHVS, CDR2 FQNEAQ, per germline. CDR3 in amino acids: CASSFRTFAGVATGELFF.

Considering frequency, this clonotype is medium-sized. The V gene is TRBV7-2, the J gene TRBJ2-3; no DNA is available, so the TRBD2 call from TCRdb remains unchecked. The CDR3 totals 14 residues. CDR1 and CDR2 from the germline V gene are SGHTA and FQGNSA. The chain's CDR3 is CASSLVGGADTQYF.

Its frequency marks this clonotype as medium-sized. The chain uses TRBV29-1 and TRBJ2-1; TCRdb returns TRBD2, unconfirmable since there is no DNA. The CDR3 length is 16 residues. The germline V gene encodes CDR1 SQVTM and CDR2 ANQGSEA. CDR3 amino acids: CSISSGSPSSYNEQFF.

V gene TRBV5-1 combines with J gene TRBJ2-7. Per the germline V gene, CDR1 is SGHRS and CDR2 is YFSETQ. CDR3 length equals 12 residues. Here the CDR3 reads CASSLGRNEQYF.

The CDR3: CSAAPSHRFYNEQFF. J is TRBJ2-1 and V is TRBV20-1; the TCRdb call, TRBD2, lacks DNA for checking. The CDR3 is 15 residues long. Germline assignment: CDR1 DFQATT and CDR2 SNEGSKA (reference sequence).

The V gene is TRBV12-3 or TRBV12-4, the J gene TRBJ2-7; TCRdb's D call of TRBD1 is untestable without DNA. The CDR3 sequence is 13 residues long. The CDR3 sequence is CASSSLTGGEQYF.

The chain uses TRBV7-9 and TRBJ2-7. This CDR3 is built from 13 residues. CDR1 is SEHNR and CDR2 is FQNEAQ in the germline V gene (reference sequence). CDR3: CASSFESSYEQYF.

Here the CDR3 reads CSARGRLRDTQYF. The chain combines TRBV20-1 with TRBJ2-3. Germline CDR1 reads DFQATT; CDR2 reads SNEGSKA (reference sequence). The CDR3 covers 13 residues.

V is TRBV5-1 and J is TRBJ1-3; the D gene TCRdb calls, TRBD1, cannot be checked with no DNA. Per germline, CDR1 SGHRS and CDR2 YFSETQ. CDR3 length: 14 amino acids. CDR3 in amino acids: CASSWGTPGNTIYF.

V and J are TRBV7-3 and TRBJ2-2; the TCRdb call, TRBD2, lacks DNA for checking. CDR3 length: 14 amino acids. Germline V CDR1 and CDR2: SGHTA, FQGTGA. The CDR3 region is CASSSGLGGGELFF.

V gene TRBV5-6 combines with J gene TRBJ2-3; the D call from TCRdb, TRBD2, cannot be confirmed without DNA. The CDR3 is 17 amino acids. Germline V gene sequence: CDR1 SGHDT, CDR2 YYEEEE. This CDR3 is CASSWGSSGYSTDTQYF.

This chain links TRBV15 with TRBJ2-5; absent DNA, TCRdb's TRBD2 call cannot be checked. Germline values: CDR1 LNHNV, CDR2 YYDKDF (reference sequence). There are 15 residues in the CDR3. This CDR3 is CATSRSPALRATQYF.

V gene TRBV19 combines with J gene TRBJ1-1. This CDR3 comprises 13 residues. Germline CDR1 LNHDA, CDR2 SQIVND (reference sequence). The CDR3 protein is CASSTSMNTEAFF.

The rearrangement links TRBV29-1 to TRBJ1-4; TCRdb's assignment of TRBD1 cannot be checked, as there is no DNA. The CDR3 totals 14 residues. Per germline, CDR1 SQVTM and CDR2 ANQGSEA. The CDR3 reads CSVGEGGTNEKLFF.